Listed below are T cell receptor beta chains from one sample, sequenced in a study of cytomegalovirus exposure and HLA in healthy donors. Method: immunoSEQ multiplex PCR; TCRdb's copy keeps in-frame clones and lacks some. Here the sample spans more than 250,000 clones, around 87% being singletons. The sequenced sample was PBMCs. All receptors derive from a woman aged 25 to 45 in good health and CMV-seropositive. The CDR3 runs from the conserved cysteine through the conserved F or W. Each record gives: clone size, J gene, CDR3 length, V gene, D gene, CDR3 protein, CDR3 DNA. D genes are given only for firm matches. Where a row states a size, it is once, few, many or the class of an expanded clone; other rows omit it.

NA | TRBJ2-7 | 12 | TRBV11-1 | NA | CASSHSAYEQYF | TGTGCCAGCAGCCACAGCGCCTACGAGCAGTACTTC
NA | TRBJ2-1 | 15 | TRBV5-1 | TRBD2 | CASSSSTSAHGEQFF | TGCGCCAGCAGCTCCTCGACTAGCGCCCACGGTGAGCAGTTCTTC
NA | TRBJ2-7 | 15 | TRBV9 | NA | CASSVFGGSGNEQYF | TGTGCCAGCAGCGTTTTTGGCGGCTCTGGGAACGAGCAGTACTTC
NA | TRBJ2-7 | 14 | TRBV13 | NA | CASSLGTGPYEQYF | TGTGCCAGCAGCTTAGGGACAGGCCCCTACGAGCAGTACTTC
once | TRBJ2-7 | 15 | TRBV28 | NA | CASNTRGFGEYEQYF | TGTGCCAGCAATACCCGGGGGTTCGGCGAGTACGAGCAGTACTTC
NA | TRBJ2-7 | 13 | TRBV7-2 | TRBD2 | CASSRERGYEQYF | TGTGCCAGCAGCAGGGAGCGGGGGTACGAGCAGTACTTC
NA | TRBJ2-1 | 12 | TRBV21-1 | NA | CARRDRDGEQFF | TGTGCCAGGCGGGACAGGGATGGTGAGCAGTTCTTC
NA | TRBJ1-5 | 17 | TRBV15 | NA | CATSGGTLTAGNQPQHF | TGTGCCACCAGCGGCGGGACTCTCACAGCGGGCAATCAGCCCCAGCATTTT
NA | TRBJ1-5 | 13 | TRBV6-1 | NA | CASSDRAGQPQHF | TGTGCCAGCAGTGACAGGGCGGGGCAGCCCCAGCATTTT
NA | TRBJ2-7 | 14 | TRBV4-3 | TRBD1 | CASSQGTGFDEQYF | TGCGCCAGCAGCCAAGGGACAGGGTTCGACGAGCAGTACTTC
NA | TRBJ1-1 | 12 | TRBV5-4 | NA | CASSLTQGRWNF | TGTGCCAGCAGCTTGACCCAGGGAAGGTGGAACTTT
NA | TRBJ2-5 | 19 | TRBV7-8 | TRBD2 | CASSYTVGTSGLELETQYF | TGTGCCAGCAGCTATACGGTTGGGACTAGCGGGCTAGAACTAGAGACCCAGTACTTC
NA | TRBJ1-5 | 15 | TRBV19 | NA | CASTRTVLGSQPQHF | TGTGCCAGTACTAGGACCGTTTTGGGGTCCCAGCCCCAGCATTTT
once | TRBJ2-5 | 14 | TRBV5-1 | TRBD2 | CASSFRGGEETQYF | TGCGCCAGCAGCTTCCGCGGGGGGGAAGAGACCCAGTACTTC
NA | TRBJ2-1 | 17 | TRBV19 | NA | CASSPALGGGRGNEQFF | TGTGCCAGTAGTCCCGCGCTGGGAGGGGGCCGGGGGAATGAGCAGTTCTTC
once | TRBJ1-5 | 16 | TRBV5-6 | NA | CASSLATELNNQPQHF | TGTGCCAGCAGCTTGGCTACAGAACTAAACAATCAGCCCCAGCATTTT
NA | TRBJ1-1 | 15 | TRBV4-1 | NA | CASSQTRGRSTEAFF | TGCGCCAGCAGCCAAACGCGGGGCAGAAGCACTGAAGCTTTCTTT
NA | TRBJ1-3 | 19 | TRBV27 | TRBD1 | CASSLSTPIRTGSGNTIYF | TGTGCCAGCAGTTTATCGACTCCCATCCGGACAGGCTCTGGAAACACCATATATTTT
NA | TRBJ2-3 | 16 | TRBV28 | TRBD1 | CASTPTGGSGTDTQYF | TGTGCCAGCACACCGACAGGGGGCAGTGGAACAGATACGCAGTATTTT
NA | TRBJ1-2 | 16 | TRBV6-5 | TRBD1 | CASSSPRTGTSYGYTF | TGTGCCAGCAGTTCACCTAGGACAGGCACCAGCTATGGCTACACCTTC
once | TRBJ1-5 | 13 | TRBV4-2 | NA | CASSQDSNQPQHF | TGTGCCAGCAGCCAGGATAGCAATCAGCCCCAGCATTTT
NA | TRBJ2-7 | 16 | TRBV7-9 | NA | CASSFPGPENSYEQYF | TGTGCCAGCAGCTTCCCGGGGCCAGAAAACTCCTACGAGCAGTACTTC
once | TRBJ2-1 | 15 | TRBV27 | NA | CASSFPRQGGNEQFF | TGTGCCAGCAGTTTCCCCCGACAGGGAGGCAATGAGCAGTTCTTC
NA | TRBJ2-1 | 14 | TRBV12-5 | NA | CASGLEDNYNEQFF | TGTGCTAGTGGTTTGGAGGACAACTACAATGAGCAGTTCTTC
NA | TRBJ2-6 | 17 | TRBV4-3 | TRBD1 | CASSQDGTGPGANVLTF | TGCGCCAGCAGCCAAGATGGGACAGGCCCTGGGGCCAACGTCCTGACTTTC
once | TRBJ2-1 | 17 | TRBV5-1 | TRBD1 | CASSDGTGVMTRNEQFF | TGCGCCAGCAGCGATGGGACAGGGGTTATGACAAGGAATGAGCAGTTCTTC
few | TRBJ2-5 | 12 | TRBV7-9 | NA | CASSLVAETQYF | TGTGCCAGCAGCTTAGTAGCAGAGACCCAGTACTTC
NA | TRBJ2-7 | 13 | TRBV27 | NA | CASQQGNSYEQYF | TGTGCCAGCCAACAGGGAAACTCCTACGAGCAGTACTTC
NA | TRBJ1-4 | 16 | TRBV6-5 | NA | CASSYSFRVGNEKLFF | TGTGCCAGCAGTTACTCGTTCAGGGTTGGTAATGAAAAACTGTTTTTT
NA | TRBJ2-3 | 15 | TRBV7-2 | TRBD2 | CASSIPSGRSNTQYF | TGTGCCAGCAGCATTCCTAGCGGGAGATCAAATACGCAGTATTTT
NA | TRBJ2-2 | 13 | TRBV9 | NA | CASSSRTSRELFF | TGTGCCAGCAGCTCGAGGACTTCGAGGGAGCTGTTTTTT
NA | TRBJ2-3 | 16 | TRBV11-2 | TRBD2 | CASSQASGGATDTQYF | TGTGCCAGCAGCCAAGCTAGCGGGGGGGCTACAGATACGCAGTATTTT
NA | TRBJ2-3 | 12 | TRBV29-1 | TRBD1 | CSVETGKDTQYF | TGCAGCGTTGAGACAGGGAAAGATACGCAGTATTTT
NA | TRBJ2-2 | 15 | TRBV28 | NA | CASSLPTGGAGELFF | TGTGCCAGCAGTTTGCCAACAGGGGGGGCCGGGGAGCTGTTTTTT
NA | TRBJ2-7 | 19 | TRBV4-3 | TRBD1 | CASSQDIGVWGTGNYEQYF | TGCGCCAGCAGCCAAGACATAGGAGTTTGGGGGACAGGGAACTACGAGCAGTACTTC
NA | TRBJ1-3 | 16 | TRBV18 | NA | CASSPDRQYSGNTIYF | TGTGCCAGCTCACCCGACAGGCAGTACTCTGGAAACACCATATATTTT
NA | TRBJ2-7 | 13 | TRBV5-4 | NA | CASSPRQDHEQYF | TGTGCCAGCAGCCCCCGACAGGACCACGAGCAGTACTTC
once | TRBJ1-1 | 14 | TRBV27 | NA | CASSFSIRNTEAFF | TGTGCCAGCAGTTTTAGCATCCGAAACACTGAAGCTTTCTTT
NA | TRBJ1-2 | 15 | TRBV27 | NA | CASSLGQGTGYGYTF | TGTGCCAGCAGTTTAGGCCAGGGGACGGGCTATGGCTACACCTTC
NA | TRBJ1-6 | 14 | TRBV2 | NA | CASPAQGLNSPLHF | TGTGCCAGTCCGGCGCAGGGGCTTAATTCACCCCTCCACTTT
NA | TRBJ1-1 | 13 | TRBV7-7 | NA | CASSLERGTEAFF | TGTGCCAGCAGCTTAGAAAGGGGCACTGAAGCTTTCTTT
NA | TRBJ2-1 | 12 | TRBV27 | NA | CASSVGGDEQFF | TGTGCCAGCAGTGTGGGAGGCGATGAGCAGTTCTTC
once | TRBJ2-7 | 17 | TRBV7-9 | TRBD1 | CASSSAGTGGITYEQYF | TGTGCCAGCAGCTCCGCCGGGACAGGGGGCATCACCTACGAGCAGTACTTC
once | TRBJ2-1 | 14 | TRBV18 | NA | CASSRDSHYNEQFF | TGTGCCAGCTCACGGGACTCCCACTACAATGAGCAGTTCTTC
NA | TRBJ1-6 | 15 | TRBV7-9 | TRBD1 | CASSSPTGGGSPLHF | TGTGCCAGCAGCTCACCCACAGGGGGTGGTTCACCCCTCCACTTT